The next 20 T cell receptor beta chains were all read from a single sample in a study of cytomegalovirus exposure and HLA in healthy donors. The PCR had 60 Vbeta and 13 Jbeta primers. Produced via immunoSEQ multiplex PCR; TCRdb's table is partial and in-frame only. The sample table sets out tens of thousands of clones. Sequencing used PBMCs. Receptors originate from a male donor in good health and CMV-seronegative.

The V gene is TRBV5-1, the J gene TRBJ1-2; TRBD1 agrees at 11 bases. The CDR3 has 15 amino acids. The V and J ends lost 0 bases and 4 bases, in that order; junction bases with no gene match: 2. Germline CDR1 SGHRS, CDR2 YFSETQ. The CDR3 nucleotides are TGCGCCAGCAGCTTGGGGACAGGGGGCGGCTATGGCTACACCTTC. Its protein product is CASSLGTGGGYGYTF.

This chain joins TRBV19 and TRBJ1-1, with D possibly being TRBD1 (6 bases). Germline V gene sequence: CDR1 LNHDA, CDR2 SQIVND (reference sequence). CDR3 length: 14 residues. Trimming stripped 8 bases from V and 0 bases from J, with 13 bases between. CDR3 in DNA: TGTGCCAGTCGATCAGGGGCAATGAACACTGAAGCTTTCTTT. Its translation: CASRSGAMNTEAFF.

V is TRBV5-1 and J is TRBJ2-5; D is uncertain. The V gene lost 2 bases and the J gene lost 5 bases, with 4 bases spanning the gap. The germline CDR1 and CDR2 sequences are SGHRS and YFSETQ. The CDR3 totals 11 residues. DNA of the CDR3: TGCGCCAGCAGCTTTCAGGAGACCCAGTACTTC. Residues: CASSFQETQYF.

The chain carries TRBV6-6 and TRBJ2-7, with TRBD1 identical over 10 bases. Germline trimming cut 8 bases from V and 3 bases from J; bases unmatched to any gene: 7. CDR1 and CDR2 from the germline V gene are MNHNY and SVGAGI (reference sequence). CDR3 length: 14 residues. CDR3 nucleotide sequence: TGTGCCAGCCAAGGGCGGGACAGGGGCTACGAGCAGTACTTC. Translated, it gives CASQGRDRGYEQYF.

This chain connects TRBV18 to TRBJ2-7, with TRBD2 identical over 11 bases. CDR1 and CDR2 from the germline V gene are KGHSH and LQKENI. The ends lost 5 bases at V and 4 bases at J; junction bases unmatched: 7. This CDR3 is built from 15 residues. CDR3 in amino acids: CASSALTSGGYEQYF. The DNA for the CDR3 is TGTGCCAGCTCAGCTTTAACTAGCGGGGGTTACGAGCAGTACTTC.

The chain employs TRBV5-4 and TRBJ2-1, with TRBD1 identical over 8 bases. J gave up 2 bases and V 4 bases, and 5 bases lay outside the gene matches. In germline, CDR1 is SGHNT, CDR2 YYREEE (reference sequence). This CDR3 has 15 amino acids. This CDR3 reads CASSQDRGTYNEQFF. DNA of the CDR3: TGTGCCAGCAGCCAAGACAGGGGTACCTACAATGAGCAGTTCTTC.

The chain carries TRBV9 and TRBJ2-1, with D possibly matching TRBD1 (6 bases). There are 13 residues in the CDR3. Germline assignment: CDR1 SGDLS and CDR2 YYNGEE. With 3 bases removed from V and 7 bases from J, the gap between germline ends came to 11 bases. The DNA of the CDR3 is TGTGCCAGCAGCGGGGGGCAGGTAAATGAGCAGTTCTTC. Its translation is CASSGGQVNEQFF.

The V call is TRBV9, the J call TRBJ2-7; 12 nucleotides line up with TRBD2. The V gene end was trimmed by 3 bases and the J gene end by 2 bases; junction bases not matched to a gene: 0. The CDR3 runs to 14 residues. Germline CDR1 is SGDLS and CDR2 is YYNGEE. The CDR3 protein is CASSGLAGAYEQYF. For the CDR3, the DNA is TGTGCCAGCAGCGGACTAGCGGGGGCCTACGAGCAGTACTTC.

This rearrangement joins TRBV18 to TRBJ1-3; D unclear. Trimming stripped 5 bases from V and 0 bases from J, with 14 bases between. This CDR3 has 16 residues. Germline CDR1 KGHSH, CDR2 LQKENI. CDR3 amino acids: CASSTRRESSGNTIYF. CDR3 nucleotides: TGTGCCAGCTCAACACGACGGGAAAGCTCTGGAAACACCATATATTTT. The entire variable domain, with the rest obtained from reference TRBV18 and TRBJ1-3, is as follows: NAGVMQNPRHLVRRRGQEARLRCSPMKGHSHVYWYRQLPEEGLKFMVYLQKENIIDESGMPKERFSAEFPKEGPSILRIQQVVRGDSAAYFCASSTRRESSGNTIYFGEGSWLTVV.

J is TRBJ1-1 and V is TRBV4-1; D gene ambiguous. The CDR3 is 17 amino acids. Germline V gene data show CDR1 as MGHRA and CDR2 as YSYEKL. The germline V and J ends were trimmed by 2 bases and 2 bases, with 18 bases remaining between them. CDR3 loop: CASSQYRWQEGNTEAFF. In nucleotides, the CDR3 is TGCGCCAGCAGCCAATATCGTTGGCAGGAGGGTAACACTGAAGCTTTCTTT.

The rearrangement links TRBV30 to TRBJ1-5; D may be TRBD1 (5 bases). CDR1 GTSNPN and CDR2 SVGIG come from the germline V gene (reference sequence). The CDR3 has 18 residues. V shed 3 bases and J shed 6 bases, with 27 bases lying between them. Written as DNA, the CDR3 is TGTGCCTGGAGGGCCGCCCGGGGGTCGACTCGGTACGGTCAGCCCCAGCATTTT. Translation gives CAWRAARGSTRYGQPQHF.

V gene TRBV7-8 combines with J gene TRBJ2-1, with 8 bases fitting TRBD1. The CDR3 has 15 amino acids. From germline, CDR1 is SGHVS and CDR2 FQNEAQ. J gave up 2 bases and V 6 bases, and 6 bases lay outside the gene matches. The CDR3 is CASSWTGPTYNEQFF. The CDR3 nucleotides are TGTGCCAGCAGTTGGACAGGGCCTACCTACAATGAGCAGTTCTTC.

The chain combines TRBV12-5 with TRBJ1-6; no clear D gene. Germline CDR1 and CDR2: LGHNT and FRNRAP. With 2 bases removed from V and 4 bases from J, the gap between germline ends came to 9 bases. The length of the CDR3 is 15 residues. CDR3 residues: CASGLTGIYNSPLHF. CDR3 in DNA: TGTGCTAGTGGTTTGACGGGAATATATAATTCACCCCTCCACTTT.

The chain couples TRBV28 to TRBJ2-5; the match to TRBD1 covers 8 bases. Germline V CDR1 and CDR2: MDHEN, SYDVKM. Trimming at V came to 2 bases and at J to 5 bases, leaving 10 bases not matched to a gene. CDR3 length: 16 amino acids. CDR3 loop: CASSLDRTGSVETQYF. CDR3 in DNA: TGTGCCAGCAGTTTAGATCGGACAGGGTCGGTGGAGACCCAGTACTTC.

V gene TRBV6-1 combines with J gene TRBJ1-2; weak D call: TRBD1 (6 bases). Trimming removed 6 bases at V and 5 bases at J, with 13 bases between. This CDR3 has 13 amino acids. Germline V gives CDR1 MNHNS, CDR2 SASEGT. CDR3 protein: CASSDRTTYGYTF. CDR3 nucleotide sequence: TGTGCCAGCAGCGACAGGACCACATATGGCTACACCTTC.

The rearrangement joins TRBV30 to TRBJ1-2; TRBD1 matches 9 bases. The CDR3 is 17 amino acids. Germline V gene data show CDR1 as GTSNPN and CDR2 as SVGIG (reference sequence). J gave up 0 bases and V 2 bases, and 10 bases lay outside the gene matches. CDR3 sequence: CAWSPKGQGIANYGYTF. CDR3 nucleotides: TGTGCCTGGAGTCCCAAGGGACAGGGCATAGCTAACTATGGCTACACCTTC.

The genes are TRBV7-2 and TRBJ1-2, with 8 bases that match TRBD1. Germline V gives CDR1 SGHTA, CDR2 FQGNSA. The CDR3 is made up of 17 amino acids. J was trimmed by 8 bases and V by 3 bases; bases with no gene match: 17. DNA for the CDR3: TGTGCCAGCAGCTTCACTTCGGGACAGGACGTCGCCGGGGGCTACACCTTC. Translation gives CASSFTSGQDVAGGYTF.

V gene TRBV30 combines with J gene TRBJ2-7; the match to TRBD2 covers 14 bases. The V segment lost 1 base and the J segment 6 bases; nucleotides outside the gene matches: 8. The CDR3 extends over 16 amino acids. CDR1 and CDR2 (germline): GTSNPN, SVGIG (reference sequence). The CDR3: CAWSGMTGTSGGEQYF. CDR3 in DNA: TGTGCCTGGAGTGGGATGACCGGGACTAGCGGGGGCGAGCAGTACTTC.

This chain joins TRBV5-1 and TRBJ2-5; 8 nucleotides align to TRBD2. This CDR3 has 16 amino acids. Per the germline V gene, CDR1 is SGHRS and CDR2 is YFSETQ. Trimming removed 1 base from V and 1 base from J; junction bases left unmatched: 6. The CDR3 here is CASSLFASGPQETQYF. DNA for the CDR3: TGCGCCAGCAGCTTGTTTGCTAGCGGGCCCCAAGAGACCCAGTACTTC. The full variable domain, with the rest looked up from reference TRBV5-1 and TRBJ2-5, is KAGVTQTPRYLIKTRGQQVTLSCSPISGHRSVSWYQQTPGQGLQFLFEYFSETQRNKGNFPGRFSGRQFSNSRSEMNVSTLELGDSALYLCASSLFASGPQETQYFGPGTRLLVL.

The rearrangement links TRBV10-3 to TRBJ2-3; a weak D match, TRBD2 (5 bases). The CDR3 loop spans 13 amino acids. The V end was cut by 10 bases, the J end by 3 bases, with 14 bases between. In germline, CDR1 is ENHRY, CDR2 SYGVKD. The CDR3, as DNA: TGTGCCACCGATCCATCGGGAACAGATACGCAGTATTTT. Protein product: CATDPSGTDTQYF.